This entry lists 14 T cell receptor beta chains sequenced from one sample in a study of blood T cells in healthy people across ages. The use of a sample-barcoded 5' primer and a J-beta primer mix characterized a second PCR of roughly 7 to 11 cycles. TCRdb called the 5' RACE reads again in MiXCR, with one record for every CDR3 protein. This sample has 1,800,000 or so distinct CDR3 sequences, with 30% to 40% found just once. The specimen was blood. The source is a human donor in good health.

The CDR3 DNA is TGTGCCAGCAGTTTCCTGACCACCGGGCAATGGCGGAACACTGAAGCTTTCTTT. Translated, it gives CASSFLTTGQWRNTEAFF. V and J are TRBV12-3 or TRBV12-4 and TRBJ1-1; D remains unclear. The CDR3 is made up of 18 amino acids. Trimming pared 3 bases from V and 1 base from J, leaving 21 bases between.

A word on this clonotype: A read error may account for a junction end that differs from germline. This chain uses TRBV11-2 with TRBJ2-4; D is perhaps TRBD2 (5 bases). Per the germline V gene, CDR1 is SGHAT and CDR2 is FQNNGV. The CDR3 totals 14 residues. CDR3 protein: CASTLRVLADIQYF. DNA for the CDR3: TGTGCTAGCACCCTGAGGGTGCTTGCAGACATTCAGTACTTC.

The rearrangement links TRBV20-1 to TRBJ2-5; 7 bases are a match to TRBD1. The J call is doubtful: the DNA matches TRBJ2-7 better. CDR1 and CDR2 (germline): DFQATT, SNEGSKA (reference sequence). The CDR3 covers 13 residues. DNA for the CDR3: TGCAGTGCAAAGGACAGGATTCCCTACGAGCAGTACTTC. Protein product: CSAKDRIPYEQYF.

This clonotype occurred a few times. The gene calls are TRBV29-1 and TRBJ1-1; no reliable D call. The CDR3 spans 14 residues. The V gene's germline CDR1 is SQVTM and CDR2 ANQGSEA. The V and J ends lost 8 bases and 2 bases respectively, with 18 bases between them. The CDR3 DNA sequence: TGCAGCCCAAGCCCCTCGGGGTCTAACACTGAAGCTTTCTTT. It codes for CSPSPSGSNTEAFF.

In this sample, this clonotype turned up many times. This chain connects TRBV7-3 to TRBJ1-2; tentatively, D is TRBD1 (5 bases). Germline CDR1 and CDR2: SGHTA and FQGTGA. This CDR3 contains 14 residues. Trimming removed 5 bases at V and 2 bases at J, with 12 bases between. The CDR3: CASSPGTENYGYTF. The CDR3 DNA reads as TGTGCCAGCAGCCCCGGGACGGAGAACTATGGCTACACCTTC. The entire variable domain, with the rest obtained from reference TRBV7-3 and TRBJ1-2, is as follows: GAGVSQTPSNKVTEKGKYVELRCDPISGHTALYWYRQSLGQGPEFLIYFQGTGAADDSGLPNDRFFAVRPEGSVSTLKIQRTERGDSAVYLCASSPGTENYGYTFGSGTRLTVV.

This clonotype showed up just a few times. At one end, the junction sequence differs from germline, possibly due to a read error. This rearrangement joins TRBV7-2 to TRBJ2-3, with 7 nucleotides matching TRBD2. This CDR3 is built from 14 residues. The germline V gene has CDR1 SGHTA and CDR2 FQGNSA. Here the CDR3 reads CASSVAWGGDTQYF. The CDR3 DNA is TGTGCCAGCAGCGTAGCGTGGGGGGGAGATACGCAGTATTTT.

J is TRBJ2-2 and V is TRBV27; D is unresolved. Germline assignment: CDR1 MNHEY and CDR2 SMNVEV (reference sequence). The V end lost 5 bases, the J end lost 6 bases, and 7 bases lay between the germline ends. The CDR3 covers 12 residues. This CDR3 is CASSPRAGELFF. The CDR3, as DNA: TGTGCCAGCAGTCCCCGGGCCGGGGAGCTGTTTTTT.

This clonotype was recorded a few times. The V gene is TRBV7-2, the J gene TRBJ1-5; TRBD1 matches 11 bases. Germline CDR1 is SGHTA and CDR2 is FQGNSA. Germline trimming cut 1 base from V and 4 bases from J; bases unmatched to any gene: 3. The CDR3 totals 16 residues. CDR3 nucleotides: TGTGCCAGCAGCTTAGTTGGGACAGGGGGAAATCAGCCCCAGCATTTT. Its protein is CASSLVGTGGNQPQHF. The full variable domain, its missing parts supplied by reference TRBV7-2 and TRBJ1-5, is GAGVSQSPSNKVTEKGKDVELRCDPISGHTALYWYRQSLGQGLEFLIYFQGNSAPDKSGLPSDRFSAERTGGSVSTLTIQRTQQEDSAVYLCASSLVGTGGNQPQHFGDGTRLSIL.

This chain links TRBV9 with TRBJ2-1, with D tentatively TRBD1 or TRBD2 (5 bases each). Germline assignment: CDR1 SGDLS and CDR2 YYNGEE. Trimming removed 0 bases from V and 10 bases from J, with 17 bases in between. The CDR3 runs to 15 residues. The CDR3 nucleotides are TGTGCCAGCAGCGTAGGAGGGGTAGGCGAATACGAGCAGTTCTTC. Translating gives CASSVGGVGEYEQFF.

This rearrangement joins TRBV6-1 to TRBJ1-5; 8 nucleotides align to TRBD1. The CDR3 runs 15 residues. Germline assignment: CDR1 MNHNS and CDR2 SASEGT. V was clipped by 5 bases and J by 5 bases; unmatched bases: 8. CDR3 nucleotides: TGTGCCAGCAGTTTGACAGGGGTGCTTGATCAGCCCCAGCATTTT. The encoded protein is CASSLTGVLDQPQHF.

The chain joins TRBV28 to TRBJ2-1, with 9 bases fitting TRBD2. The germline V gene has CDR1 MDHEN and CDR2 SYDVKM. The junction had 24 bases not matched to a gene; V was cut back by 3 bases and J by 6 bases. The CDR3 totals 21 residues. The CDR3 DNA reads TGTGCCAGCAGTTTGTTATCCTGGGGGGGAACAGTAGCGGGGGAGTTCAATGAGCAGTTCTTC. Its translation: CASSLLSWGGTVAGEFNEQFF.

Note on this clonotype: Germline is not matched at one junction end, which may reflect a read error. As DNA, the CDR3 is TGCGGCGTTGGGTTCGGGAATTTGGATGGCTACACCTTC. Translating it yields CGVGFGNLDGYTF. The rearrangement joins TRBV29-1 to TRBJ1-2; D is undetermined. Looked up from germline, CDR1 is SQVTM and CDR2 is ANQGSEA. The CDR3 is 13 residues long.

This clonotype was counted between two and nine times. The chain combines TRBV9 with TRBJ1-2; D uncertain. Germline-derived CDR1 and CDR2 are SGDLS and YYNGEE. This CDR3 is built from 16 residues. V lost 4 bases to trimming and J lost 2 bases, with 18 bases between them. The CDR3 protein is CASSPKFTILNYGYTF. Written as DNA, the CDR3 is TGTGCCAGCAGCCCGAAATTCACGATCCTGAACTATGGCTACACCTTC. The full variable domain, completed using reference TRBV9 and TRBJ1-2, is DSGVTQTPKHLITATGQRVTLRCSPRSGDLSVYWYQQSLDQGLQFLIQYYNGEERAKGNILERFSAQQFPDLHSELNLSSLELGDSALYFCASSPKFTILNYGYTFGSGTRLTVV.

The rearrangement uses TRBV5-1 and TRBJ2-3; TRBD1 agrees at 9 bases. CDR3 length: 14 amino acids. Trimming took 2 bases from V and 5 from J; bases not matched to a gene: 3. CDR1 is SGHRS, CDR2 YFSETQ, per germline. The CDR3 sequence is CASSLMDRGDTQYF. The CDR3 DNA follows: TGCGCCAGCAGCTTAATGGACAGGGGAGATACGCAGTATTTT.